The source of this T cell receptor (beta chain) is a study of cytomegalovirus exposure and HLA in healthy donors. General study results and limits: Among donors in an Asian-associated ancestry cluster, a later analysis reportedly found fewer N-insertions than the roughly 730-donor mean.

Concerning this clone: The antigen is not known.

CDR3 length: 14 amino acids. With V trimmed by 4 bases and J by 9 bases, 9 bases remained unmatched. Germline V gene lookup returns CDR1 SGHDT and CDR2 YYEEEE. It was with 60 Vbeta and 13 Jbeta primers that the PCR ran. Sequencing was performed with immunoSEQ multiplex PCR; in TCRdb, only in-frame clones are kept and a portion is missing. The sample shows some 90,000 clones, around 80% of them seen only once. This chain joins TRBV5-6 and TRBJ1-5; 8 bases line up with TRBD1. Source material: PBMCs. The sequence derives from a woman between 50 and 59 years old in good health and CMV-seropositive. CDR3 sequence reads: CASSGNRGGSPQHF. In nucleotides, the CDR3 is TGTGCCAGCAGCGGAAACAGGGGGGGTTCGCCCCAGCATTTT.